Shown below are 19 T cell receptor beta chains from a single sample sequenced in a study of CD8 T cells in Susac syndrome. RNA in amounts of roughly 0.5 to 1 ug was reverse transcribed with random hexamers. TCRdb reprocessed the immunoSEQ multiplex PCR reads via MiXCR and lists one record per CDR3 protein. The sample shows approximately 190,000 distinct CDR3 sequences, about 95% of them seen only once. What was sequenced was CD8+ T cells from PBMCs. Receptors originate from a human donor with Susac syndrome.

This clonotype showed up just once. The chain uses TRBV11-2 and TRBJ1-6, with D perhaps matching TRBD1 (6 bases). The V end was cut by 6 bases, the J end by 5 bases, with 20 bases between. The CDR3 has 17 amino acids. Germline V gene sequence: CDR1 SGHAT, CDR2 FQNNGV. The DNA for the CDR3 is TGTGCCAGCAGGTTTAGGGGAGGACAGTTCAATAATTCACCCCTCCACTTT. It specifies CASRFRGGQFNNSPLHF. Complete variable domain (other parts from reference TRBV11-2 and TRBJ1-6): EAGVAQSPRYKIIEKRQSVAFWCNPISGHATLYWYQQILGQGPKLLIQFQNNGVVDDSQLPKDRFSAERLKGVDSTLKIQPAKLEDSAVYLCASRFRGGQFNNSPLHFGNGTRLTVT.

The V gene is TRBV5-1, the J gene TRBJ1-2; weak D call: TRBD1 (5 bases). Looked up from germline, CDR1 is SGHRS and CDR2 is YFSETQ. The CDR3 runs 12 residues. Deletions cut 5 bases from V and 3 bases from J, with 8 bases between. This chain's CDR3 is CASREGDYGYTF. The CDR3 DNA sequence: TGCGCCAGCAGGGAAGGGGACTATGGCTACACCTTC. Filled out from reference TRBV5-1 and TRBJ1-2, the complete variable domain reads KAGVTQTPRYLIKTRGQQVTLSCSPISGHRSVSWYQQTPGQGLQFLFEYFSETQRNKGNFPGRFSGRQFSNSRSEMNVSTLELGDSALYLCASREGDYGYTFGSGTRLTVV.

This clonotype is a singleton in its sample. CDR3 protein: CATSRDRTATVYEQYF. CDR3 coding DNA: TGTGCCACCAGCAGAGATCGGACAGCTACCGTCTACGAGCAGTACTTC. The chain joins TRBV15 to TRBJ2-7; possibly TRBD1 for D (6 bases). Trimming shortened V by 0 bases and J by 3 bases, and 15 bases separated the two germline ends. The CDR3 totals 16 residues. CDR1 is LNHNV and CDR2 is YYDKDF in the germline V gene (reference sequence).

The chain recombines TRBV13 with TRBJ2-5, with D maybe TRBD2 (5 bases). V was clipped by 7 bases and J by 4 bases, with 10 bases between them. CDR1 is PRHDT, CDR2 FYEKMQ, per germline (reference sequence). The CDR3 extends over 12 amino acids. CDR3 residues: CASTAGAETQYF. The CDR3 coding sequence is TGTGCCAGCACGGCGGGTGCAGAGACCCAGTACTTC. Full variable domain (missing parts from reference TRBV13 and TRBJ2-5): AAGVIQSPRHLIKEKRETATLKCYPIPRHDTVYWYQQGPGQDPQFLISFYEKMQSDKGSIPDRFSAQQFSDYHSELNMSSLELGDSALYFCASTAGAETQYFGPGTRLLVL.

The DNA of the CDR3 is TGTGCCAGCCTACAGGGGCATCAGCCCCAGCATTTT. This gives the protein CASLQGHQPQHF. This chain uses TRBV21-1 with TRBJ1-5; the DNA was not compared with TRBD1, the D call given in the table. TRBV21-1 is a pseudogene locus. The CDR3 totals 12 residues.

The V call is TRBV4-1, the J call TRBJ2-1; D ambiguous. The CDR3 is 13 residues long. V lost 2 bases to trimming and J lost 9 bases, with 11 bases between them. The V gene's germline CDR1 is MGHRA and CDR2 YSYEKL. The CDR3 spells CASSQPWVGEQFF. The DNA of the CDR3 is TGCGCCAGCAGCCAACCGTGGGTGGGTGAGCAGTTCTTC.

The chain links TRBV12-3 or TRBV12-4 to TRBJ2-2; D is unclear. This CDR3 has 11 residues. Trimming pared 3 bases from V and 7 bases from J, leaving 3 bases between. The CDR3 region is CASSFHGELFF. The CDR3 DNA reads as TGTGCCAGCAGTTTCCACGGGGAGCTGTTTTTT.

The genes are TRBV20-1 and TRBJ2-1, with 10 bases fitting TRBD2. From germline, CDR1 is DFQATT and CDR2 SNEGSKA (reference sequence). The CDR3 loop spans 15 amino acids. The V segment lost 5 bases and the J segment 3 bases; nucleotides outside the gene matches: 7. The CDR3 region is CSADKSGRVYNEQFF. In DNA form, the CDR3 reads TGCAGTGCTGACAAAAGCGGGAGGGTCTACAATGAGCAGTTCTTC.

The chain has TRBV27 and TRBJ2-1; D gene unclear. The V gene's germline CDR1 is MNHEY and CDR2 SMNVEV (reference sequence). The CDR3 length is 17 residues. Trimming pared 5 bases from V and 8 bases from J, leaving 25 bases between. CDR3: CASSVGSTGPAVDEQFF. In nucleotides, the CDR3 is TGTGCCAGCAGTGTAGGGTCGACGGGCCCTGCCGTTGATGAGCAGTTCTTC.

The CDR3 bases are TGTGCCAGCAGCCAAGATCTGGCAGATACGCAGTATTTT. This gives the protein CASSQDLADTQYF. The chain carries TRBV3-1 and TRBJ2-3, with D uncertain. The CDR3 is made up of 13 amino acids. V lost 0 bases, J lost 4 bases, and 5 bases lay in between. Germline CDR1 reads LGHDT; CDR2 reads YNNKEL (reference sequence).

This chain joins TRBV27 and TRBJ2-7; D is perhaps TRBD2 (6 bases). V was shortened by 5 bases and J by 7 bases, with 9 bases between the two germline ends. Germline CDR1 MNHEY, CDR2 SMNVEV (reference sequence). The CDR3 loop spans 11 amino acids. In DNA, the CDR3 is TGTGCCAGCAGTCGGGGGACGGAGCAGTACTTC. This translates into CASSRGTEQYF.

V and J are TRBV9 and TRBJ2-7; 8 positions agree with TRBD1. CDR3 size: 15 residues. Germline-derived CDR1 and CDR2 are SGDLS and YYNGEE. The junction had 10 bases not matched to a gene; V was cut back by 3 bases and J by 5 bases. CDR3 amino acids: CASSEQGAPHHEQYF. Written as DNA, the CDR3 is TGTGCCAGCAGCGAGCAGGGGGCGCCCCATCACGAGCAGTACTTC.

The chain uses TRBV12-3 or TRBV12-4 and TRBJ1-1; possible D gene TRBD1, 6 bases. V gave up 4 bases and J gave up 10 bases, with 13 bases separating them. This CDR3 contains 12 residues. CDR3 bases: TGTGCCAGCAGTTCGATGGACAGAACAGCTTTCTTT. Translation: CASSSMDRTAFF.

V gene TRBV20-1 combines with J gene TRBJ2-1, with a weak D call TRBD1 (5 bases). Germline V gene lookup returns CDR1 DFQATT and CDR2 SNEGSKA (reference sequence). The CDR3 is made up of 14 amino acids. The ends were cut back, 2 bases at V and 2 bases at J, with 10 bases in the middle. The CDR3 nucleotides read TGCAGTGCTAGACCAGACAGAACCTACAATGAGCAGTTCTTC. Its protein product is CSARPDRTYNEQFF.

The chain employs TRBV6-2 or TRBV6-3 and TRBJ1-1; 7 nucleotides match TRBD1. Germline V gives CDR1 MNHEY, CDR2 SVGEGT. The J segment lost 0 bases and the V segment lost 7 bases, leaving 2 bases of the junction unmatched. This CDR3 spans 13 amino acids. CDR3 coding DNA: TGTGCCAGCATGGACAGGATGAACACTGAAGCTTTCTTT. Translated, it gives CASMDRMNTEAFF.

V usage is TRBV6-2 or TRBV6-3 and J usage is TRBJ2-7; TRBD2 is a possible D gene (6 bases). The CDR3 length is 17 residues. Trimming left V 6 bases short and J 0 bases short, with 21 bases between. Germline assignment: CDR1 MNHEY and CDR2 SVGEGT. CDR3 DNA: TGTGCCAGCAGAATATATAGCGGTGAGGAGGACTCCTACGAGCAGTACTTC. Protein product: CASRIYSGEEDSYEQYF.

The chain couples TRBV6-5 to TRBJ2-6; no definite D call. The V gene's germline CDR1 is MNHEY and CDR2 SVGAGI. V lost 4 bases and J lost 0, with 7 bases in between. This CDR3 comprises 15 residues. CDR3: CASSSPSSGANVLTF. The CDR3 DNA reads as TGTGCCAGCAGTTCCCCTTCCTCTGGGGCCAACGTCCTGACTTTC.

The gene calls are TRBV12-3 or TRBV12-4 and TRBJ2-5; D perhaps matches TRBD2 (6 bases). This CDR3 has 16 amino acids. V lost 8 bases and J lost 4, with 23 bases in between. The CDR3 region has the DNA TGTGCCAGCGCCGCGGCCTTTACTGCCGGGGGAGAGACCCAGTACTTC. The encoded protein is CASAAAFTAGGETQYF.

The gene calls are TRBV10-2 and TRBJ2-5; 7 bases are shared with TRBD2. This CDR3 has 14 residues. V lost 5 bases to trimming and J lost 2 bases; unmatched junction nucleotides: 5. Germline V gene sequence: CDR1 WSHSY, CDR2 SAAADI. The CDR3 here is CASSMLGGQETQYF. CDR3 DNA sequence: TGCGCCAGCAGTATGTTGGGGGGGCAAGAGACCCAGTACTTC.